The clone carrying this TCR beta chain has only a few counts. Its antigen is not known. The sample originates from a study of beta chain features in type 1 diabetes. Study-wide background: When patients were set against healthy donors, age, gender and cell yields were similar.

What was sequenced were expressed TCRB transcripts, since all of the isolated RNA had been reverse transcribed. Naive, central memory and regulatory T cell samples averaged roughly 3.5 million reads. This table comes from immunoSEQ multiplex PCR, and its TCRdb copy is limited to in-frame clones, with some not included. Altogether more than 300,000 clones are present, more than 12% being singletons, with the ten largest covering under 0.02%. Study-wide results and caveats: Patients with type 1 diabetes carried fewer insertions and had more deletions at their VDJ junctions. TCRB CDR3 length was moderately but significantly reduced in all four CD4+ subsets of Type 1 diabetes patients.

This CDR3 has 15 residues. V gave up 6 bases and J gave up 5 bases; unmatched junction bases: 11. Germline assignment: CDR1 MDHEN and CDR2 SYDVKM. The clonotype comes from a woman under 30 in good health. The sample comprised naive CD4+ T cells from blood. The chain recombines TRBV28 with TRBJ2-5, with 8 bases matching TRBD2. The CDR3 DNA reads TGTGCCAGCAGGGGATCAGCGGGAGAAGTTGAGACCCAGTACTTC. Amino acids: CASRGSAGEVETQYF.